Shown below are 8 T cell receptor beta chains from a single sample sequenced in a study of T cell responses to AZD1222 COVID-19 vaccine. Measured with immunoSEQ multiplex PCR; TCRdb has only the in-frame clones, and not every one. The sample includes roughly 200,000 clones, roughly 92% of them seen just once. Sequencing was performed on peripheral blood, taken on day 0 of AZD1222 vaccination. The source is an adult in good health.

This rearrangement joins TRBV19 to TRBJ2-3; D is uncertain. CDR3 size: 11 residues. Germline loops: CDR1 LNHDA, CDR2 SQIVND (reference sequence). The V and J ends lost 5 bases and 2 bases respectively, with 2 bases between them. CDR3: CASSFTDTQYF. DNA of the CDR3: TGTGCCAGTAGTTTCACAGATACGCAGTATTTT.

The chain combines TRBV4-1 with TRBJ2-7; weak D call: TRBD1 (6 bases). CDR1 is MGHRA, CDR2 YSYEKL, per germline. CDR3 length: 15 amino acids. Trimming took 3 bases from V and 6 from J, leaving 18 bases between them. DNA of the CDR3: TGCGCCAGCAGCCACCCCGGGACACCCCAGGTCGAGCAGTACTTC. Amino acids: CASSHPGTPQVEQYF.

The J gene is TRBJ2-3, the V gene TRBV5-4; 9 bases are shared with TRBD2. Germline loops: CDR1 SGHNT, CDR2 YYREEE (reference sequence). The CDR3 totals 17 residues. V shed 4 bases, J shed 0 bases, and the junction held 9 bases outside the gene matches. The CDR3: CASSPSGGTSSTDTQYF. The DNA for the CDR3 is TGTGCCAGCAGCCCCAGCGGGGGGACCTCTAGCACAGATACGCAGTATTTT.

This chain joins TRBV12-3 or TRBV12-4 and TRBJ2-3; possible D gene TRBD1, 6 bases. The V and J ends lost 7 bases and 6 bases respectively, with 14 bases between them. The CDR3 runs 13 residues. CDR3 loop: CASTRQVGDTQYF. CDR3 coding DNA: TGTGCCAGCACCCGACAGGTGGGGGATACGCAGTATTTT.

The V call is TRBV18, the J call TRBJ1-1, with unresolved D. Trimming removed 2 bases at V and 7 bases at J, with 11 bases between. The CDR3 is 13 residues long. Germline V gives CDR1 KGHSH, CDR2 LQKENI. The DNA of the CDR3 is TGTGCCAGCTCACCAACGGAAGAGGTTGAAGCTTTCTTT. Its translation: CASSPTEEVEAFF.

The chain recombines TRBV18 with TRBJ1-1; D ambiguous. V shed 5 bases and J shed 0 bases, with 10 bases lying between them. The germline V gene encodes CDR1 KGHSH and CDR2 LQKENI. There are 14 residues in the CDR3. CDR3: CASSGPNMNTEAFF. CDR3 nucleotide sequence: TGTGCCAGCTCAGGTCCAAATATGAACACTGAAGCTTTCTTT.

This chain links TRBV14 with TRBJ1-2; no firm D call. Germline lookup yields CDR1 SGHDN and CDR2 FVKESK. The CDR3 has 13 amino acids. V dropped 1 base and J dropped 5 bases, with 8 bases sitting between them. The CDR3 here is CASSQGRGYGYTF. CDR3 nucleotide sequence: TGTGCCAGCAGCCAAGGACGGGGATATGGCTACACCTTC.

The rearrangement joins TRBV3-1 (or the pseudogene TRBV3-2) to TRBJ2-7; D assignment may be TRBD1 or TRBD2 (6 bases each). V gave up 1 base and J gave up 7 bases, with 17 bases separating them. The CDR3 consists of 15 residues. The germline gives CDR1 LGHDT, CDR2 YNNKEL (reference sequence). The CDR3 bases are TGTGCCAGCAGCCAAGGACTAGGGGGGCGAGGGGAGCAGTACTTC. It yields the protein CASSQGLGGRGEQYF.